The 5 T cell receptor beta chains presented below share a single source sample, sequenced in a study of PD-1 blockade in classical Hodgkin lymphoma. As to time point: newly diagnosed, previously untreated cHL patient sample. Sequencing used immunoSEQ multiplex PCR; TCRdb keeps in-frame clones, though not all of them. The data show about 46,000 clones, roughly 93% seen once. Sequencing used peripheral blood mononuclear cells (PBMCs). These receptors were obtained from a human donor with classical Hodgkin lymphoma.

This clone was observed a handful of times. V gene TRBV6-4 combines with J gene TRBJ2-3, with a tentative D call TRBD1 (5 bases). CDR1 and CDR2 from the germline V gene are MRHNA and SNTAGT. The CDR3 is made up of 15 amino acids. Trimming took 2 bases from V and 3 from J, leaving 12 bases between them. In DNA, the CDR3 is TGTGCCAGCAGTGACAGGGCAGGGTCGACAGATACGCAGTATTTT. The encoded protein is CASSDRAGSTDTQYF.

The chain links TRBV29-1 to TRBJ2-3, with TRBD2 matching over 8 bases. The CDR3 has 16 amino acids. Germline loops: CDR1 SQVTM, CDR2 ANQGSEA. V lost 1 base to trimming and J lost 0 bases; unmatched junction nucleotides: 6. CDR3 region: CSVEGRGVPSTDTQYF. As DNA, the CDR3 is TGCAGCGTTGAAGGGCGGGGGGTGCCTAGCACAGATACGCAGTATTTT.

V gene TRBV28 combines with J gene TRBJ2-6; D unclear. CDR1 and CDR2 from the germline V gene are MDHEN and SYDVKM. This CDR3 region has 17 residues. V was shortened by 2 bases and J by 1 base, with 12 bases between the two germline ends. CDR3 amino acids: CASSLDPRPSGANVLTF. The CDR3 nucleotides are TGTGCCAGCAGTTTAGATCCCAGGCCGTCTGGGGCCAACGTCCTGACTTTC.

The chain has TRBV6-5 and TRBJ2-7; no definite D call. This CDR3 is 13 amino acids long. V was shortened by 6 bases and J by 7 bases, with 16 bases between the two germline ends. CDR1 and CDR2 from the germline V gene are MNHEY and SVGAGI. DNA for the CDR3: TGTGCCAGCAGGTTAATGAGGACCGGGGAGCAGTACTTC. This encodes CASRLMRTGEQYF.

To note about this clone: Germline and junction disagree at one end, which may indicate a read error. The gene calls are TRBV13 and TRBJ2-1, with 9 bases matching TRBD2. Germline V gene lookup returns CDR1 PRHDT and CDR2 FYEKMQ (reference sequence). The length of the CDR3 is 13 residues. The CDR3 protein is CASSSRLAVTSVF. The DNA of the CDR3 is TGTGCCAGCAGCAGCCGACTAGCGGTGACAAGTGTCTTC.